The 6 T cell receptor beta chains below all came from one sample that was sequenced in a study of cytomegalovirus exposure and HLA in healthy donors. The PCR made use of 60 Vbeta and 13 Jbeta primers. TCRdb keeps only in-frame clones here, not all; method: immunoSEQ multiplex PCR. The sample has about 200,000 clones; 9.5% to 15% are singletons. The sample consisted of PBMCs. The source of these receptors is a man between 45 and 60 years old in good health and CMV-seropositive.

The chain couples TRBV4-3 to TRBJ1-1; TRBD1 matches 8 bases. The CDR3 runs to 14 residues. The germline V gene has CDR1 LGHNA and CDR2 YSLEER. The V gene end was trimmed by 4 bases and the J gene end by 1 base; junction bases not matched to a gene: 2. CDR3 DNA sequence: TGCGCCAGCAGCCTTGACAGGGGGAACACTGAAGCTTTCTTT. This gives the protein CASSLDRGNTEAFF.

This clone was detected only a few times. V usage is TRBV9 and J usage is TRBJ1-3, with 10 bases identical to TRBD1. Germline CDR1 and CDR2: SGDLS and YYNGEE. The J segment lost 7 bases and the V segment lost 7 bases, leaving 5 bases of the junction unmatched. This CDR3 is built from 13 residues. The CDR3 loop is CASGQGGINTIYF. In DNA, the CDR3 is TGTGCCAGCGGACAGGGGGGGATCAACACCATATATTTT.

This sequence joins TRBV30 and TRBJ1-2, with TRBD1 matching over 8 bases. The V segment lost 4 bases and the J segment 11 bases; nucleotides outside the gene matches: 9. The CDR3 extends over 12 amino acids. CDR1 GTSNPN and CDR2 SVGIG come from the germline V gene (reference sequence). The CDR3 sequence: CAWTQGAAEYTF. The CDR3 DNA sequence: TGTGCCTGGACCCAGGGGGCGGCGGAGTACACCTTC.

This clone was seen a few times. The gene calls are TRBV6-5 and TRBJ2-3; 9 bases fit TRBD2. The germline CDR1 and CDR2 sequences are MNHEY and SVGAGI. The CDR3 sequence is 14 residues long. V lost 10 bases and J lost 4; bases outside the gene matches: 9. The CDR3 sequence: CATAGAGGSDTQYF. The CDR3 DNA follows: TGTGCCACGGCCGGAGCGGGGGGATCAGATACGCAGTATTTT.

This clone turned up a few times. The chain carries TRBV6-5 and TRBJ1-2, with D perhaps TRBD1 (5 bases). Trimming left V 0 bases short and J 7 bases short, with 9 bases between. Per germline, CDR1 MNHEY and CDR2 SVGAGI. The CDR3 is 13 amino acids. The CDR3 DNA reads TGTGCCAGCAGTTACTCCAGGGAGGGTGGCTACACCTTC. This encodes CASSYSREGGYTF.

The chain combines TRBV27 with TRBJ2-3, with 10 bases fitting TRBD2. This CDR3 is built from 17 residues. V was clipped by 4 bases and J by 4 bases; unmatched bases: 11. Looked up from germline, CDR1 is MNHEY and CDR2 is SMNVEV (reference sequence). CDR3 bases: TGTGCCAGCAGTTCAATACCCATAGCGGGGGGCGCAGATACGCAGTATTTT. This codes for CASSSIPIAGGADTQYF.